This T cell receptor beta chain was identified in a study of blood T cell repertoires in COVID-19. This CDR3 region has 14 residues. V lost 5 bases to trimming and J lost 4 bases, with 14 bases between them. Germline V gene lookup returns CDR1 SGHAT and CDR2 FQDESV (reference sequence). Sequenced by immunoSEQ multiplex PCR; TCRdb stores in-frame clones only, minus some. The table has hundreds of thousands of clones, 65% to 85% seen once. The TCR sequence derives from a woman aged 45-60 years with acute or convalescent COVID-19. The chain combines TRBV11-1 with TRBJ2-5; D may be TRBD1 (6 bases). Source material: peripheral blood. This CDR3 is CASSPTGLAETQYF. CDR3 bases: TGTGCCAGCAGCCCTACAGGGTTAGCAGAGACCCAGTACTTC.